This T cell receptor beta chain was captured by sequencing in a study of shared clonotypes between healthy human individuals. Overall study context: Three plates were used per donor for CD4 naive, three for CD4 memory, two for CD8 naive and one for CD8 memory.

General study results and limits: Clonotype sharing across a few donors was observed for around 5% of naive CD4 clonotypes.

Per the germline V gene, CDR1 is LNHDA and CDR2 is SQIVND (reference sequence). There are 17 residues in the CDR3. The ends were cut back, 10 bases at V and 4 bases at J, with 26 bases in the middle. Regarding this clone: Its specificity is unknown.

Original processing methods: Junction-only sequences without quality scores came from ImmunoSEQ, so filtering differed. Sequencing was performed with immunoSEQ multiplex PCR; in TCRdb, only in-frame clones are kept and a portion is missing. The V and J calls and clone size are taken from that table; D and trimming were inferred from the DNA. In the table there are around 700,000 clones, around three quarters of which are singletons. The CD4+ fraction was divided into a CD45RA+ naive subset and a CD45RA-negative memory subset. The receptor was derived from a woman under 40 in good health. The chain uses TRBV19 and TRBJ1-3, with D possibly TRBD1 on 6 matching bases. The sequenced material came from memory CD4+ T cells sorted from blood. Subset: CD45RA-negative fraction. CDR3 amino acids: CATQTRHSAGAGNTIYF. The CDR3 coding sequence is TGTGCCACCCAGACCCGCCATTCGGCAGGGGCCGGAAACACCATATATTTT. Using reference TRBV19 and TRBJ1-3 for the parts outside the CDR3, the full variable domain is DGGITQSPKYLFRKEGQNVTLSCEQNLNHDAMYWYRQDPGQGLRLIYYSQIVNDFQKGDIAEGYSVSREKKESFPLTVTSAQKNPTAFYLCATQTRHSAGAGNTIYFGEGSWLTVV.